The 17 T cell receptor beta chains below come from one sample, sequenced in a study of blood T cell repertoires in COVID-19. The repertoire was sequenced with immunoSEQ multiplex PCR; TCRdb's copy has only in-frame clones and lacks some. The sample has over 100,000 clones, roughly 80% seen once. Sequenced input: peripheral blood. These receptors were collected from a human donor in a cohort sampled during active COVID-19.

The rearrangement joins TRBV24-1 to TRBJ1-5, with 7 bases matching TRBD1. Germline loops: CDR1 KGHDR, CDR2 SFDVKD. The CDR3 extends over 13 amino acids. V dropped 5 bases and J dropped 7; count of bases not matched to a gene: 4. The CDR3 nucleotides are TGTGCCACCAGTGCAGGGGGTGAACAGCCCCAGCATTTT. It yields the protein CATSAGGEQPQHF.

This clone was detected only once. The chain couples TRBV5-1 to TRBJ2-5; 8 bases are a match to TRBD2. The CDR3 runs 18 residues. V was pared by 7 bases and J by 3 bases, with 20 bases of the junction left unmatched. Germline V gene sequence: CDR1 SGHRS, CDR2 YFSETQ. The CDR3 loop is CASGHVRGLAGAEETQYF. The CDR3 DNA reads TGCGCCAGCGGACACGTTCGAGGACTAGCAGGGGCGGAAGAGACCCAGTACTTC.

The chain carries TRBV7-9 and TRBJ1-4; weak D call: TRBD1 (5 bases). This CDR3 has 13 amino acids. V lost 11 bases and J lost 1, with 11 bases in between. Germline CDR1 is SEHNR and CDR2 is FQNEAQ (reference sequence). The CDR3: CASPGETNEKLFF. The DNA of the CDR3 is TGTGCCTCCCCGGGGGAAACTAATGAAAAACTGTTTTTT.

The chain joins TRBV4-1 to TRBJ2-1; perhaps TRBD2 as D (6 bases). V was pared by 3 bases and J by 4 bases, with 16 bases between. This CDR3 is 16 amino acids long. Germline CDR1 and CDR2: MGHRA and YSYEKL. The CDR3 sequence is CASSQIRDSLYNEQFF. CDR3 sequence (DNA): TGCGCCAGCAGCCAGATCCGGGACTCCCTTTACAATGAGCAGTTCTTC.

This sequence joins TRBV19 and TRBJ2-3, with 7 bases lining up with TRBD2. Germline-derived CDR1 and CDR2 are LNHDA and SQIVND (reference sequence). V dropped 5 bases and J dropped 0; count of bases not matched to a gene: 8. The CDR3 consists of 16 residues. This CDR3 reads CASSSRSGPSTDTQYF. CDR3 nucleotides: TGTGCCAGTAGTTCCCGTAGCGGGCCTAGCACAGATACGCAGTATTTT.

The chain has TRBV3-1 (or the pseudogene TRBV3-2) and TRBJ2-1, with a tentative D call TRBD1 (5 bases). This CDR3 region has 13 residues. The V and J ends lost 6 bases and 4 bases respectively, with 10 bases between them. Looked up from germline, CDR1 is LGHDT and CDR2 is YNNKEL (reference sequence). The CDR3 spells CASRPPGYNEQFF. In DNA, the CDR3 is TGTGCCAGCAGGCCCCCAGGGTACAATGAGCAGTTCTTC.

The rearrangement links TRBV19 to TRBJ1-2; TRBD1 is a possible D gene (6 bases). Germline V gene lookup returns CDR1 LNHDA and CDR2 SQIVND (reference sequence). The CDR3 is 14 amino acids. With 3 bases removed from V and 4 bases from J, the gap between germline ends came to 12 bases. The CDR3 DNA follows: TGTGCCAGTAGTATGATCACAGGGTCCTATGGCTACACCTTC. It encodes CASSMITGSYGYTF. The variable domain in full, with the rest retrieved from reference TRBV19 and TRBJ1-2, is DGGITQSPKYLFRKEGQNVTLSCEQNLNHDAMYWYRQDPGQGLRLIYYSQIVNDFQKGDIAEGYSVSREKKESFPLTVTSAQKNPTAFYLCASSMITGSYGYTFGSGTRLTVV.

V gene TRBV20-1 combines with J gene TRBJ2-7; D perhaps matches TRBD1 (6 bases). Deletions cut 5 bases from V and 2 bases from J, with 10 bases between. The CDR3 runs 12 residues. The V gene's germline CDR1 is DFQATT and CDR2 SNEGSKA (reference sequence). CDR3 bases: TGCAGTGCTGGTGCAGGGGCCTACGAGCAGTACTTC. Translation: CSAGAGAYEQYF.

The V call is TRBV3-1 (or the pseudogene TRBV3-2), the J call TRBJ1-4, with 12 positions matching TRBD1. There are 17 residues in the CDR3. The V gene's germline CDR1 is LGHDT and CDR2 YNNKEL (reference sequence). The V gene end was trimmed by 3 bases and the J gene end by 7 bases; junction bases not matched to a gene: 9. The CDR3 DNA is TGTGCCAGCAGCCACTCGGGACAGGGGGCGCTTGTTGAAAAACTGTTTTTT. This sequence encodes CASSHSGQGALVEKLFF.

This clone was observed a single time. CDR3 protein: CATSRGQGLGSEQFF. The CDR3 coding sequence is TGTGCCACCAGCAGAGGACAGGGCTTGGGCAGTGAGCAGTTCTTC. The chain employs TRBV15 and TRBJ2-1, with TRBD1 matching 7 bases. The germline CDR1 and CDR2 sequences are LNHNV and YYDKDF (reference sequence). V shed 1 base, J shed 9 bases, and the junction held 9 bases outside the gene matches. The CDR3 consists of 15 residues.

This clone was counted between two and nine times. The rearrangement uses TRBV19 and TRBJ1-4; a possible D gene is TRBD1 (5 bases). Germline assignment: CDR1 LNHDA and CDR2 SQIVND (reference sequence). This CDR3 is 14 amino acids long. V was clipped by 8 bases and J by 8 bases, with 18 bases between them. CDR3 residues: CASRLDTLTEKLFF. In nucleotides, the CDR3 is TGTGCCAGTCGACTGGACACCTTAACCGAAAAACTGTTTTTT.

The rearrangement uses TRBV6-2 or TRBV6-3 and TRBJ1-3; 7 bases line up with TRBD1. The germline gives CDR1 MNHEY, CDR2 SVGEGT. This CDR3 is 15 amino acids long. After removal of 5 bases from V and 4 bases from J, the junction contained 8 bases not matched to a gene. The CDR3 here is CASSDTQGRGNTIYF. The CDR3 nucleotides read TGTGCCAGCAGTGATACACAGGGGAGAGGAAACACCATATATTTT.

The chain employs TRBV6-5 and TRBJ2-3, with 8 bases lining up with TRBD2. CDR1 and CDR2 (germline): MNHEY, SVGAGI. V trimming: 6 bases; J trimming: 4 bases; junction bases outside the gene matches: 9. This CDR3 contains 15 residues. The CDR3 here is CASSLTSVGSDTQYF. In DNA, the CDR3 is TGTGCCAGCAGCCTGACTAGCGTTGGCTCAGATACGCAGTATTTT.

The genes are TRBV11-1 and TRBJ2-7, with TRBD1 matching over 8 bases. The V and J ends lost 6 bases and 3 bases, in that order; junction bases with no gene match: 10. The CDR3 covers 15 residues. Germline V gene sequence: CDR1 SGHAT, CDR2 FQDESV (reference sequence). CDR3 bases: TGTGCCAGCAGTCCCCGGACAGGGAGCTACTACGAGCAGTACTTC. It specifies CASSPRTGSYYEQYF.

The CDR3 loop reads CASSAGYGTSGTDTQYF. CDR3 DNA: TGTGCCAGCAGCGCAGGCTACGGGACTAGCGGGACAGATACGCAGTATTTT. The rearrangement uses TRBV9 and TRBJ2-3, with TRBD2 matching over 12 bases. Per germline, CDR1 SGDLS and CDR2 YYNGEE. CDR3 size: 17 residues. Trimming removed 3 bases from V and 3 bases from J; junction bases left unmatched: 8.

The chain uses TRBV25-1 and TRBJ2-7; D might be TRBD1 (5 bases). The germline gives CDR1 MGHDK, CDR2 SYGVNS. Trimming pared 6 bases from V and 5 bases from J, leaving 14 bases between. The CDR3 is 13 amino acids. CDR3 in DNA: TGTGCCAGCAGAGGATCAGGGCACCACGAGCAGTACTTC. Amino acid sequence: CASRGSGHHEQYF.

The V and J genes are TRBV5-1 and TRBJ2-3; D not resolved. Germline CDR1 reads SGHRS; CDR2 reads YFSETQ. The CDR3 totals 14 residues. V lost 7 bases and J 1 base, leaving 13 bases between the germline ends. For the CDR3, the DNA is TGCGCCAGCTCCCCTGTCGTCCGCACAGATACGCAGTATTTT. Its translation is CASSPVVRTDTQYF.